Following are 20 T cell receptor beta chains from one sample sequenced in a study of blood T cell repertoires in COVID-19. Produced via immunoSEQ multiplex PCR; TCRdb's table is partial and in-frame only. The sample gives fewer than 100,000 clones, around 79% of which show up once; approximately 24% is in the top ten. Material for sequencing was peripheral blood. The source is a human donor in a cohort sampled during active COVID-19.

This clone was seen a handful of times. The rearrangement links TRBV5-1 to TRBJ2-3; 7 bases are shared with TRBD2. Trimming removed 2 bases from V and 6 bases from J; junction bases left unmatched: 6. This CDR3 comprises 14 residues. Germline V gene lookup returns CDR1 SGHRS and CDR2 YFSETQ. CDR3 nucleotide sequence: TGCGCCAGCAGCTTAAACGCGGGAGAGGATACGCAGTATTTT. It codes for CASSLNAGEDTQYF.

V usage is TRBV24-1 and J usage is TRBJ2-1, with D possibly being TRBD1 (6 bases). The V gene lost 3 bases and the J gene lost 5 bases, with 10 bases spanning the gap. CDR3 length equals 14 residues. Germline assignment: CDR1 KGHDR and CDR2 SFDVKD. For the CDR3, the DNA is TGTGCCACCAGTGATCCCGGGGACAACAATGAGCAGTTCTTC. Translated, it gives CATSDPGDNNEQFF.

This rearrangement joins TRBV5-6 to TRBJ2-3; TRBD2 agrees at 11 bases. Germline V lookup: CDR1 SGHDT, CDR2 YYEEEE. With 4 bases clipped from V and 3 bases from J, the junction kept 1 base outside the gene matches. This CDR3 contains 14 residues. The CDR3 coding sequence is TGTGCCAGCAGCCCTAGCGGGAGGACAGATACGCAGTATTTT. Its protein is CASSPSGRTDTQYF. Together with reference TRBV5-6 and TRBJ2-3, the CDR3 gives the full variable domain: DAGVTQSPTHLIKTRGQQVTLRCSPKSGHDTVSWYQQALGQGPQFIFQYYEEEERQRGNFPDRFSGHQFPNYSSELNVNALLLGDSALYLCASSPSGRTDTQYFGPGTRLTVL.

CDR3 bases: TGTGCCAGCACCTTCTCCACCGGACAGCGCATGGAGCAGTACTTC. Protein: CASTFSTGQRMEQYF. This chain connects TRBV7-2 to TRBJ2-7, with D possibly being TRBD1 (6 bases). Germline CDR1 SGHTA, CDR2 FQGNSA. V was shortened by 7 bases and J by 7 bases, with 23 bases between the two germline ends. This CDR3 region has 15 residues.

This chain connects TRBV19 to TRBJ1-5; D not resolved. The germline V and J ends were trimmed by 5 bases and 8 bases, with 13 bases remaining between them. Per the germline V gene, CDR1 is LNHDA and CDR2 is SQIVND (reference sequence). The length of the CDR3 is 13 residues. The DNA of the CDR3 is TGTGCCAGTAGTGCGAGGCCCGTGGAGCCCCAGCATTTT. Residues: CASSARPVEPQHF.

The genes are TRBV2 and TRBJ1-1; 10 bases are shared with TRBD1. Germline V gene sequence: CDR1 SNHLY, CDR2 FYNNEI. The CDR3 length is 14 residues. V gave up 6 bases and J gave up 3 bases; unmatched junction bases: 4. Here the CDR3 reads CASRAGTGDTEAFF. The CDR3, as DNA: TGTGCCAGCAGGGCCGGGACAGGGGACACTGAAGCTTTCTTT.

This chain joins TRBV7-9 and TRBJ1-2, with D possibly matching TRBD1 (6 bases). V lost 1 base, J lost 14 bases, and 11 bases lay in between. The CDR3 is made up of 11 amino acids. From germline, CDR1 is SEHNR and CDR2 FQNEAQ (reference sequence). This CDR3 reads CASSLVQGFTF. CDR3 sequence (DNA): TGTGCCAGCAGCTTAGTCCAGGGGTTTACCTTC.

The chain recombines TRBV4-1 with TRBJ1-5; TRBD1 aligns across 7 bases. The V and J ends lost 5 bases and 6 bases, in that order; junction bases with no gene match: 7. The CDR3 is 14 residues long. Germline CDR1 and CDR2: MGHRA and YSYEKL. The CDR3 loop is CASSTDRDGQPQHF. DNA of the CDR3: TGCGCCAGCAGCACCGACAGGGACGGTCAGCCCCAGCATTTT.

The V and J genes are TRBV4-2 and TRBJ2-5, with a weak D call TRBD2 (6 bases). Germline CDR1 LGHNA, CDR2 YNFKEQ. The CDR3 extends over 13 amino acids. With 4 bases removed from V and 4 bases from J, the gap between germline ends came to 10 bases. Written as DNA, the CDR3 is TGTGCCAGCAGCCCCCTGGGGGGAGAGACCCAGTACTTC. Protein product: CASSPLGGETQYF.

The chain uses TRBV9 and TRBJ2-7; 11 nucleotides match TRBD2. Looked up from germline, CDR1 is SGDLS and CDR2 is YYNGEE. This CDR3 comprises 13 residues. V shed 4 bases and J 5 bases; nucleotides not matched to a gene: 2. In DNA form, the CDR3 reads TGTGCCAGCAGCCTGGGACTAGCGGACGAGCAGTACTTC. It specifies CASSLGLADEQYF.

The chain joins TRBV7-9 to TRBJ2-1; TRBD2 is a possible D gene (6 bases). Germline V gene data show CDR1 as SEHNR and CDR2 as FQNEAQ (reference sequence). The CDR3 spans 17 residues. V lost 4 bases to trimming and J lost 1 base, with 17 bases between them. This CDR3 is CASSSTPSGSSYNEQFF. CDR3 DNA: TGTGCCAGCAGCTCTACCCCATCCGGGAGTTCCTACAATGAGCAGTTCTTC.

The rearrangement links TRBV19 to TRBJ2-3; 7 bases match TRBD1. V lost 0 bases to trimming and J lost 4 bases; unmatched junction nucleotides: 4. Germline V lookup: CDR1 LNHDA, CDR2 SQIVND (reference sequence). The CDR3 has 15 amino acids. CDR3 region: CASSIETGVSDTQYF. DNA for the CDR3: TGTGCCAGTAGTATAGAAACAGGGGTGTCAGATACGCAGTATTTT.

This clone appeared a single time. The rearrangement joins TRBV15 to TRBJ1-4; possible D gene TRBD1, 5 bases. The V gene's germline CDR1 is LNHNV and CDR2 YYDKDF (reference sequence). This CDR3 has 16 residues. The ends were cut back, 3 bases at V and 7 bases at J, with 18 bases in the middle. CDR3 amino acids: CATSRDPYGTVEKLFF. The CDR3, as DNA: TGTGCCACCAGCAGGGACCCTTACGGGACTGTTGAAAAACTGTTTTTT.

DNA for the CDR3: TGTGCCAGCACCCGCCGTAGGGGGACACCGACAGATACGCAGTATTTT. This sequence encodes CASTRRRGTPTDTQYF. This chain joins TRBV11-2 and TRBJ2-3; TRBD1 might be the D (6 bases). This CDR3 comprises 16 residues. Per germline, CDR1 SGHAT and CDR2 FQNNGV. The V end was cut by 7 bases, the J end by 3 bases, with 20 bases between.

CDR3 in amino acids: CASSNTGNQPQHF. The CDR3 DNA is TGTGCCAGCAGTAATACGGGGAACCAGCCCCAGCATTTT. The V gene is TRBV6-2 or TRBV6-3, the J gene TRBJ1-5; D remains unclear. V was pared by 5 bases and J by 7 bases, with 12 bases between. Germline CDR1 is MNHEY and CDR2 is SVGEGT. The CDR3 totals 13 residues.

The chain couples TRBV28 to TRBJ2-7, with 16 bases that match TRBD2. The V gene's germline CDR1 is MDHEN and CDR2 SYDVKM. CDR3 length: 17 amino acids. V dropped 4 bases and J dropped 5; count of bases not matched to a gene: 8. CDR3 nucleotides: TGTGCCAGCAGTTCGGGACTAGCGGGAGGGCCAAGAAACGAGCAGTACTTC. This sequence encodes CASSSGLAGGPRNEQYF. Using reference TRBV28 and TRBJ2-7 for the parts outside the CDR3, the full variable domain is DVKVTQSSRYLVKRTGEKVFLECVQDMDHENMFWYRQDPGLGLRLIYFSYDVKMKEKGDIPEGYSVSREKKERFSLILESASTNQTSMYLCASSSGLAGGPRNEQYFGPGTRLTVT.

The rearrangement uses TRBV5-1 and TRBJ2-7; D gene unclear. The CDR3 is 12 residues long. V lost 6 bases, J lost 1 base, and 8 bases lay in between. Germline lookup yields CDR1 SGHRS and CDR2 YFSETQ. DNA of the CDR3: TGCGCCAGCACGTCGGAGTCCTACGAGCAGTACTTC. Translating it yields CASTSESYEQYF.

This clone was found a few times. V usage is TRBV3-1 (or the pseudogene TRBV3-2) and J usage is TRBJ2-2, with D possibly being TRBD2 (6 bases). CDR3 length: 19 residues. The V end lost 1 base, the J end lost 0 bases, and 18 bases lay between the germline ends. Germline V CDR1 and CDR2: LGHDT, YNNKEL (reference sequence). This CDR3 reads CASSQAKGVGGPNTGELFF. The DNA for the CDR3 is TGTGCCAGCAGCCAAGCTAAAGGGGTCGGGGGACCGAACACCGGGGAGCTGTTTTTT.

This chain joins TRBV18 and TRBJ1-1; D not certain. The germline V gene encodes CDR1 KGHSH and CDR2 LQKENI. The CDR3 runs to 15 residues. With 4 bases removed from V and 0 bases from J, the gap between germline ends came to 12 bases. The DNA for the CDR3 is TGTGCCAGCTCACGTAACAGAGACATGAACACTGAAGCTTTCTTT. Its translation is CASSRNRDMNTEAFF.

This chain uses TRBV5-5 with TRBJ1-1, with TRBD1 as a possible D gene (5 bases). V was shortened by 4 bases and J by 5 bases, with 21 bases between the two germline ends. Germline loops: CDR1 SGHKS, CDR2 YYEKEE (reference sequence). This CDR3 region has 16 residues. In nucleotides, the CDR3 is TGTGCCAGCAGCCTCGGGAGGGGACTGGGGGGTACTGAAGCTTTCTTT. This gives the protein CASSLGRGLGGTEAFF.